This T cell receptor (beta chain) appears in the sequencing data of a study of T cell changes during pregnancy in multiple sclerosis. TCRdb's copy holds only in-frame clones and misses some; the assay was immunoSEQ multiplex PCR. Altogether 50,000 to 60,000 clones are present, about 89% being singletons, with the ten largest covering 0.6% to 0.8%. The germline gives CDR1 GTSNPN, CDR2 SVGIG (reference sequence). The CDR3 is 13 amino acids. This clone was counted a few times. The genes are TRBV30 and TRBJ1-1, with D tentatively TRBD1 (6 bases). The source was CD4+ T cells from peripheral blood mononuclear cells, collected in the first trimester of pregnancy. The clonotype comes from a female donor with multiple sclerosis, enrolled in a pregnancy study. CDR3 in amino acids: CAWGQGTNTEAFF. The CDR3 region has the DNA TGTGCTTGGGGGCAGGGGACCAACACTGAAGCTTTCTTT.